This T cell receptor (beta chain) was retrieved from a study of T cell repertoires in cytomegalovirus infection. MiXCR, run by TCRdb on the reads, gives a single entry per CDR3 protein. The table has roughly 320,000 distinct CDR3 sequences, around a tenth seen once; the top ten hold about 3.9%. Germline V CDR1 and CDR2: SGHVS, FNYEAQ. V was trimmed by 4 bases and J by 4 bases, leaving 8 bases between them. The CDR3 is made up of 13 amino acids. The chain is built from TRBV7-6 and TRBJ2-1; unclear D gene. This receptor was identified in a human donor in good health (CMV status not recorded). Some clones in this sample may be carry-over from other donors' samples. Sequencing was performed on PBMCs. The chain's CDR3 is CASSYYQYNEQFF. In DNA, the CDR3 is TGTGCCAGCAGCTACTACCAGTACAATGAGCAGTTCTTC.